This is a list of T cell receptor beta chains from one sample in a study of T cell responses to AZD1222 COVID-19 vaccine. Sequencing was performed with immunoSEQ multiplex PCR; in TCRdb, only in-frame clones are kept and a portion is missing. There are 150,000 to 180,000 clones in the sample; about 90% occur only once, and 5.5% to 6% lies in the top ten. The sample here was peripheral blood, taken on day 0 of MenACWY control vaccination. These receptors were taken from an adult in good health. The CDR3 runs from the conserved cysteine through the conserved F or W.

V gene: TRBV5-6; CDR3 protein: CASSSTGVQPQHF
V gene: TRBV18; CDR3 protein: CASSPSKSAPEQFF
V gene: TRBV7-2; CDR3 protein: CASSLGTGGGYRNQPQHF
V gene: TRBV5-1; CDR3 protein: CASSWDRGDGYTF
V gene: TRBV7-8; CDR3 protein: CASKRNGGPVYNSPLHF
V gene: TRBV2; CDR3 protein: CASRRDTRVPELFF
V gene: TRBV24-1; CDR3 protein: CATSDLGGVQMGRELFF
V gene: TRBV19; CDR3 protein: CASSPPTEGIGYTF
V gene: TRBV4-2; CDR3 protein: CASSQALSMWKLFF
V gene: TRBV7-8; CDR3 protein: CASSVTGLDTQYF
V gene: TRBV7-3; CDR3 protein: CASSLMGGSSYNEQFF
V gene: TRBV30; CDR3 protein: CAWTRGRGETQYF
V gene: TRBV6-2/TRBV6-3; CDR3 protein: CASSTPATGITDTQYF
V gene: TRBV9; CDR3 protein: CASSVASPGTGELFF
V gene: TRBV19; CDR3 protein: CASSPRVDYGYTF
V gene: TRBV5-1; CDR3 protein: CASSERGLTDTDTQYF
V gene: TRBV5-1; CDR3 protein: CASSLDGNTGELFF
V gene: TRBV4-1; CDR3 protein: CASSPRQGSANEKLFF
V gene: TRBV9; CDR3 protein: CASSVGGGRLYNSPLHF
V gene: TRBV29-1; CDR3 protein: CSAIRLRETQYF
V gene: TRBV19; CDR3 protein: CASSMRGGPLTGELFF
V gene: TRBV15; CDR3 protein: CATSRGRGRTTEAFF
V gene: TRBV15; CDR3 protein: CATMRGHNEKLFF